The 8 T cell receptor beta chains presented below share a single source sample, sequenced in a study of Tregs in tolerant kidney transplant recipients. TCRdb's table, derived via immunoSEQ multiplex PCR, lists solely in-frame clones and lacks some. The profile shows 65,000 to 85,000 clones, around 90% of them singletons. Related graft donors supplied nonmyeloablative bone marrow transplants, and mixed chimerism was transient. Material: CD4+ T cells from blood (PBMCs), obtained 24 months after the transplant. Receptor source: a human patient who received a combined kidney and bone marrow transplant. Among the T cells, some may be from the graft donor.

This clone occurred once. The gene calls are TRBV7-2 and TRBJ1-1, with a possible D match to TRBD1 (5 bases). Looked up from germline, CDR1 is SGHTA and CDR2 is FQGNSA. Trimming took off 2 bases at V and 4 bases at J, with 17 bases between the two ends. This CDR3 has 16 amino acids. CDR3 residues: CASSLILNRGSTEAFF. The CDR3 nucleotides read TGTGCCAGCAGCTTAATCTTAAATAGGGGAAGCACTGAAGCTTTCTTT. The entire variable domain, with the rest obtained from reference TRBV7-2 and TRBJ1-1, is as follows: GAGVSQSPSNKVTEKGKDVELRCDPISGHTALYWYRQSLGQGLEFLIYFQGNSAPDKSGLPSDRFSAERTGGSVSTLTIQRTQQEDSAVYLCASSLILNRGSTEAFFGQGTRLTVV.

The chain's CDR3 is CASSLDSGGTEAFF. The CDR3 nucleotides read TGTGCCAGCAGCTTGGATTCAGGGGGCACTGAAGCTTTCTTT. The V gene is TRBV5-4, the J gene TRBJ1-1, with 7 nucleotides matching TRBD1. Losses at the gene ends were 0 bases for V and 4 bases for J; bases not matched to a gene: 3. The CDR3 sequence is 14 residues long. Germline-derived CDR1 and CDR2 are SGHNT and YYREEE (reference sequence).

In DNA form, the CDR3 reads TGTGCCAGCAGCTTAAACGCAGGGTGGAACACTGAAGCTTTCTTT. This encodes CASSLNAGWNTEAFF. This chain connects TRBV7-2 to TRBJ1-1, with a weak D call TRBD1 (5 bases). CDR3 length equals 15 residues. V lost 2 bases, J lost 1 base, and 11 bases lay in between. The V gene's germline CDR1 is SGHTA and CDR2 FQGNSA.

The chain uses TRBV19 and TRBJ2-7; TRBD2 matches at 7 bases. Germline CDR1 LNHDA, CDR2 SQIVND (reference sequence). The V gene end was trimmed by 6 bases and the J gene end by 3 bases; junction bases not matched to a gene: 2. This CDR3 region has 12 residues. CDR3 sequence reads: CASRGLGYEQYF. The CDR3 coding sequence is TGTGCCAGTAGAGGACTAGGCTACGAGCAGTACTTC.

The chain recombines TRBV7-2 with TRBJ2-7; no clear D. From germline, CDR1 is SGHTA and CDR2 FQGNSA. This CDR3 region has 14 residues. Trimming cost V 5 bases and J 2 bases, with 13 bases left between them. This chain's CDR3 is CASSPGAVTYEQYF. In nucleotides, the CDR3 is TGTGCCAGCAGCCCCGGCGCGGTCACCTACGAGCAGTACTTC. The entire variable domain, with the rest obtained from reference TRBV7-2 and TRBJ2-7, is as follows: GAGVSQSPSNKVTEKGKDVELRCDPISGHTALYWYRQSLGQGLEFLIYFQGNSAPDKSGLPSDRFSAERTGGSVSTLTIQRTQQEDSAVYLCASSPGAVTYEQYFGPGTRLTVT.

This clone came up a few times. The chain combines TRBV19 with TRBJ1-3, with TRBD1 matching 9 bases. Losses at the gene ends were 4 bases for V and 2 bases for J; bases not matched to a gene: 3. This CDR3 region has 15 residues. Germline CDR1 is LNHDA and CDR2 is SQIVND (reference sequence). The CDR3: CASSRDRETGNTIYF. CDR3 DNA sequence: TGTGCCAGTAGTAGGGACAGGGAGACTGGAAACACCATATATTTT.

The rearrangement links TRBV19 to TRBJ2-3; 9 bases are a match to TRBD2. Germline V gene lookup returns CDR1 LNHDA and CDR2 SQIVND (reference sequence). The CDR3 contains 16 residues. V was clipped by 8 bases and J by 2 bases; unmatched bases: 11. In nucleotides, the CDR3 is TGTGCCAGTCAAGGAGGTAGCGGGGGTTTCACAGATACGCAGTATTTT. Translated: CASQGGSGGFTDTQYF.

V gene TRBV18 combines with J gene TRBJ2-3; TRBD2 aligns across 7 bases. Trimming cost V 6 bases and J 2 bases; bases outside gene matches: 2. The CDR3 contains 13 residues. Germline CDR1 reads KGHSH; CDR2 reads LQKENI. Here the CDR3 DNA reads TGTGCCAGCTCTCGGGACTACACAGATACGCAGTATTTT. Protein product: CASSRDYTDTQYF.